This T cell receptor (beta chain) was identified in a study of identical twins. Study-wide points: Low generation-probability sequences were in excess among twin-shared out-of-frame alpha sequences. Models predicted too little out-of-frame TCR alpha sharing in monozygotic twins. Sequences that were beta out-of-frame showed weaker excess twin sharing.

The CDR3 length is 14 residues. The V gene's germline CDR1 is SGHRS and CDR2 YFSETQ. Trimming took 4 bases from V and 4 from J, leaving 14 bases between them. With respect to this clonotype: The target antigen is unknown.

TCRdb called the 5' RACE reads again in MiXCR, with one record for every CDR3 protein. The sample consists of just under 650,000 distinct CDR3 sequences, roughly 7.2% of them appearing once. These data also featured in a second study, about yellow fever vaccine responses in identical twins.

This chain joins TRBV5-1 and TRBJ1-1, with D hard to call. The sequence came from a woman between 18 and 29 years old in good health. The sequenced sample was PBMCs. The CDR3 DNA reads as TGCGCCAGCAGCCCCGCGTCCGGTGTCACTGAAGCTTTCTTT. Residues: CASSPASGVTEAFF.